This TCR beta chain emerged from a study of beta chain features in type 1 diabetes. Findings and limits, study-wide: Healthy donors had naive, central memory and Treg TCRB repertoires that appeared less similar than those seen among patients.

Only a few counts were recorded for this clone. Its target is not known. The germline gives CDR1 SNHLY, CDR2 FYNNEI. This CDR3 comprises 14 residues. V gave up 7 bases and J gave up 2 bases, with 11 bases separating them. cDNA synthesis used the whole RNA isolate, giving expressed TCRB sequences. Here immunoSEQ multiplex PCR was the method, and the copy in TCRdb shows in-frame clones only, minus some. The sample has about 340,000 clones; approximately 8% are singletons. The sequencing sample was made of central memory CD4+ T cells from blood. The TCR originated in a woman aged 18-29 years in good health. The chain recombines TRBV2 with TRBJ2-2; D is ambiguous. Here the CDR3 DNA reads TGTGCCAGCAATGGCCCCTTTAACACCGGGGAGCTGTTTTTT. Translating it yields CASNGPFNTGELFF.